This TCR beta chain derives from a study of cytomegalovirus exposure and HLA in healthy donors. Whole-study findings and limits: Rare TCR sequences predominated, though certain public TCRs were found in many donors. Some TCR beta chains (roughly 150 of them) were listed as cytomegalovirus-associated.

The donors were part of the validation cohort of roughly 110 subjects. That cohort was separate from the first cohort, which comprised about 730 subjects. Some clones are missing from TCRdb's copy, which holds only in-frame ones; the method was immunoSEQ multiplex PCR. Here the sample spans some 230,000 clones, 85% to 95% being singletons. About this clone: Its antigen remains unidentified. The same CDR3 arises from other DNA sequences in this sample as well.

Germline V gene sequence: CDR1 MNHEY, CDR2 SVGAGI. Trimming cost V 2 bases and J 3 bases; bases outside gene matches: 3. This CDR3 is 15 amino acids long. The chain couples TRBV6-5 to TRBJ2-7, with 11 bases aligning to TRBD1. The sample was PBMCs. This TCR derives from a woman aged 18-29 years in good health and CMV-seronegative. This CDR3 reads CASSYGTGGGYEQYF. In DNA form, the CDR3 reads TGTGCCAGCAGTTACGGGACAGGGGGTGGCTACGAGCAGTACTTC.